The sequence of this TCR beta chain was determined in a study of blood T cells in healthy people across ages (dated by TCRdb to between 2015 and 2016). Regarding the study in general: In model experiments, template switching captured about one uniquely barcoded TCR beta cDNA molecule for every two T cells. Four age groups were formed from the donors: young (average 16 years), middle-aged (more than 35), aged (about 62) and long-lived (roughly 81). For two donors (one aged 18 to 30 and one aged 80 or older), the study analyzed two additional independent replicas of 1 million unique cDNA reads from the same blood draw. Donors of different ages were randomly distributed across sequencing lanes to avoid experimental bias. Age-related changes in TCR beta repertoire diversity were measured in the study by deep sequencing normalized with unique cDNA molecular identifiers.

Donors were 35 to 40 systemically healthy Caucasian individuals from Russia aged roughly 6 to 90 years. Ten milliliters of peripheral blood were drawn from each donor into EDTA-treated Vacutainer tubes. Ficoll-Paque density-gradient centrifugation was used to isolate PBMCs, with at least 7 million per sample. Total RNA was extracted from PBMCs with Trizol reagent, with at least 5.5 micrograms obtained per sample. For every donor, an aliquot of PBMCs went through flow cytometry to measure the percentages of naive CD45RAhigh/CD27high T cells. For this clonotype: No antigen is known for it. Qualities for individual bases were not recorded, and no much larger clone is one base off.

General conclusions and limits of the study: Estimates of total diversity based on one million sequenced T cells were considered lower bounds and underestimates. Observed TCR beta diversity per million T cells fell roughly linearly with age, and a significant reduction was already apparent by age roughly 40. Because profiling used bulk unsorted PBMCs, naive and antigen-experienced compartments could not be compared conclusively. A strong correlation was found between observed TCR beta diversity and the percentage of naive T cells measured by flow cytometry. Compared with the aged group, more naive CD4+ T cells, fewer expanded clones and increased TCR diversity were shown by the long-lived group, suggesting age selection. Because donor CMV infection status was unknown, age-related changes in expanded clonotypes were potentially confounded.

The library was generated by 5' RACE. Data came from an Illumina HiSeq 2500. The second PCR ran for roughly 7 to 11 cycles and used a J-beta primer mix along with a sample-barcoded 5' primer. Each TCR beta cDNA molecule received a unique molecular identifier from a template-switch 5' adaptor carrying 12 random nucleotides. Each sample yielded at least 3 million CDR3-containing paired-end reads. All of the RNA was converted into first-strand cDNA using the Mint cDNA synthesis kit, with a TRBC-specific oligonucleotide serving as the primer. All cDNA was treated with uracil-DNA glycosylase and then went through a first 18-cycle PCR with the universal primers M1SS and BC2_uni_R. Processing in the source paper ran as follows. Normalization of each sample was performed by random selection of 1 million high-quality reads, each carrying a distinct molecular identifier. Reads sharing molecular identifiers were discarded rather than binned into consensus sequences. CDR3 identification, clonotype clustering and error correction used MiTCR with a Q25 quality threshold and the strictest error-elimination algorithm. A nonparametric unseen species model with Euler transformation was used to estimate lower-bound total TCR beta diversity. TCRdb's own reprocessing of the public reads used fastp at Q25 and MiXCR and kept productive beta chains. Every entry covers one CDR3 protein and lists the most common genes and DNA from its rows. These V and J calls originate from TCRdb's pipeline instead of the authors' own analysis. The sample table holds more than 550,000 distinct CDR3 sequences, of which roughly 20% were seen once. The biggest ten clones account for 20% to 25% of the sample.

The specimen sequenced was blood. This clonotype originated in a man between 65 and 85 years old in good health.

The DNA is TGTGCCAGTAGCAAACTAGCGGGGCCGAGCTCCTACAATGAGCAGTTCTTC. It codes for CASSKLAGPSSYNEQFF. The V gene is TRBV19 and the J gene is TRBJ2-1; TRBD2 lines up with 10 middle nucleotides. Compared with germline, V lacks 6 bases and J lacks 0 bases; bases without a gene match: 8. The CDR3 starts with the cysteine, ends with the phenylalanine, and has 17 residues. Only the CDR3 part of the read is kept: 51 bases, read in frame from the first base. According to the germline V gene (reference sequence), CDR1 reads LNHDA and CDR2 reads SQIVND. With the portions outside the CDR3 filled from the reference TRBV19 and TRBJ2-1 genes, the complete variable region becomes DGGITQSPKYLFRKEGQNVTLSCEQNLNHDAMYWYRQDPGQGLRLIYYSQIVNDFQKGDIAEGYSVSREKKESFPLTVTSAQKNPTAFYLCASSKLAGPSSYNEQFFGPGTRLTVL.